The 27 T cell receptor beta chains below come from one sample, sequenced in a study of vaccination and CD4 T cells after COVID-19. Treatment: approximately 10-day PBMC culture with coronavirus spike peptide pools or control peptides (ViraFEST assay). No antigen has been identified for these receptors. Cultured CD4+ T cells had their DNA profiled by the Oncomine TCR Beta short-read assay. TCRdb itself ran the PCR reads through MiXCR, one entry per CDR3 protein. The sample lists about 13,000 distinct CDR3 sequences, approximately 57% occurring once. Sequencing was carried out using CD4+ T cells from blood, cultured in vitro. The origin of the receptors is a human donor who had recovered from COVID-19.

V usage is TRBV2 and J usage is TRBJ1-4, with no clear D. CDR3 length: 14 amino acids. With 6 bases removed from V and 0 bases from J, the gap between germline ends came to 8 bases. Germline CDR1 reads SNHLY; CDR2 reads FYNNEI. CDR3 protein: CASRPRATNEKLFF. Here the CDR3 DNA reads TGTGCCAGCAGACCGCGAGCAACTAATGAAAAACTGTTTTTT. The full variable domain, completed using reference TRBV2 and TRBJ1-4, is EPEVTQTPSHQVTQMGQEVILRCVPISNHLYFYWYRQILGQKVEFLVSFYNNEISEKSEIFDDQFSVERPDGSNFTLKIRSTKLEDSAMYFCASRPRATNEKLFFGSGTQLSVL.

The chain joins TRBV18 to TRBJ2-7, with D perhaps assigned TRBD1 or TRBD2 (5 bases each). The CDR3 consists of 13 residues. CDR1 and CDR2 from the germline V gene are KGHSH and LQKENI. The V end was cut by 6 bases, the J end by 2 bases, with 11 bases between. The CDR3: CASSPGQTYEQYF. The CDR3 DNA is TGTGCCAGCTCGCCGGGGCAGACCTACGAGCAGTACTTC.

The chain uses TRBV20-1 and TRBJ2-1; D is undetermined. V lost 2 bases and J lost 9, with 5 bases in between. From germline, CDR1 is DFQATT and CDR2 SNEGSKA (reference sequence). The CDR3 runs to 10 residues. CDR3 bases: TGCAGTGCTAGACGGAGTGAGCAGTTCTTC. This sequence encodes CSARRSEQFF.

The chain recombines TRBV11-2 with TRBJ2-7; D may match TRBD1 or TRBD2 (6 bases each). This CDR3 comprises 18 residues. V was pared by 6 bases and J by 2 bases, with 26 bases between. The germline V gene has CDR1 SGHAT and CDR2 FQNNGV. CDR3 residues: CASSSSGGRGTPTYEQYF. For the CDR3, the DNA is TGTGCCAGCAGTTCGAGTGGGGGGCGAGGGACGCCAACCTACGAGCAGTACTTC.

This clonotype was counted a few times. V usage is TRBV19 and J usage is TRBJ2-7; D is unclear. The CDR3 loop spans 11 amino acids. V was cut by 6 bases and J by 3 bases, with 6 bases left in between. CDR1 and CDR2 from the germline V gene are LNHDA and SQIVND (reference sequence). The DNA for the CDR3 is TGTGCCAGTAGGTCAGGCTACGAGCAGTACTTC. Its translation: CASRSGYEQYF.

V is TRBV28 and J is TRBJ1-5; the match to TRBD1 covers 7 bases. The CDR3 is 15 amino acids. CDR1 is MDHEN and CDR2 is SYDVKM in the germline V gene. J was trimmed by 5 bases and V by 5 bases; bases with no gene match: 9. For the CDR3, the DNA is TGTGCCAGCAGTCCTGGTGACAGGGAGGATCAGCCCCAGCATTTT. Its protein is CASSPGDREDQPQHF.

This clonotype was seen only a few times. The V and J genes are TRBV24-1 and TRBJ1-4, with TRBD1 matching over 8 bases. J gave up 6 bases and V 5 bases, and 4 bases lay outside the gene matches. CDR1 and CDR2 from the germline V gene are KGHDR and SFDVKD. The CDR3 has 14 amino acids. This CDR3 reads CATSAGRGHEKLFF. In nucleotides, the CDR3 is TGTGCCACCAGTGCTGGCAGGGGGCATGAAAAACTGTTTTTT.

The rearrangement uses TRBV11-2 and TRBJ2-1; 7 bases align to TRBD2. The CDR3 runs to 15 residues. Losses at the gene ends were 3 bases for V and 4 bases for J; bases not matched to a gene: 6. Germline-derived CDR1 and CDR2 are SGHAT and FQNNGV. The CDR3 loop is CASSFTGGLYNEQFF. The CDR3 nucleotides read TGTGCCAGCAGCTTTACGGGAGGTCTGTACAATGAGCAGTTCTTC.

This rearrangement joins TRBV7-3 to TRBJ1-2, with no clear D. Germline V lookup: CDR1 SGHTA, CDR2 FQGTGA. The CDR3 runs 13 residues. V was clipped by 2 bases and J by 0 bases, with 4 bases between them. The CDR3 is CASSLDPNYGYTF. DNA for the CDR3: TGTGCCAGCAGCTTAGACCCTAACTATGGCTACACCTTC. The entire variable domain, with the rest obtained from reference TRBV7-3 and TRBJ1-2, is as follows: GAGVSQTPSNKVTEKGKYVELRCDPISGHTALYWYRQSLGQGPEFLIYFQGTGAADDSGLPNDRFFAVRPEGSVSTLKIQRTERGDSAVYLCASSLDPNYGYTFGSGTRLTVV.

The count of this clonotype is one. The chain combines TRBV20-1 with TRBJ2-1, with 10 bases aligning to TRBD2. Germline V gene data show CDR1 as DFQATT and CDR2 as SNEGSKA (reference sequence). Losses at the gene ends were 3 bases for V and 3 bases for J; bases not matched to a gene: 8. The CDR3 consists of 16 residues. CDR3 in DNA: TGCAGTGCTAGGGCCCGGACTAGCGGAAACTACAATGAGCAGTTCTTC. Encoded protein: CSARARTSGNYNEQFF.

The table lists this clonotype with a few counts. This chain links TRBV6-5 with TRBJ2-1; TRBD2 matches at 8 bases. The CDR3 length is 17 residues. V shed 0 bases and J 3 bases; nucleotides not matched to a gene: 7. Germline loops: CDR1 MNHEY, CDR2 SVGAGI. CDR3 DNA sequence: TGTGCCAGCAGTTACTCTGCGGGGCGGGGGGTCTACAATGAGCAGTTCTTC. This sequence encodes CASSYSAGRGVYNEQFF.

The CDR3 region is CASSPSGLTYEQYF. The CDR3 nucleotides are TGTGCCAGCAGCCCATCGGGACTCACCTACGAGCAGTACTTC. The J gene is TRBJ2-7, the V gene TRBV12-3 or TRBV12-4; TRBD2 is a possible D gene (6 bases). V was clipped by 6 bases and J by 2 bases, with 14 bases between them. The CDR3 spans 14 residues.

This chain connects TRBV7-3 to TRBJ1-1; possible D gene TRBD1, 5 bases. Germline-derived CDR1 and CDR2 are SGHTA and FQGTGA. V was pared by 5 bases and J by 3 bases, with 13 bases between. CDR3 length equals 14 residues. In DNA form, the CDR3 reads TGTGCCAGCAGCCCACAACCGGGGGACACTGAAGCTTTCTTT. Residues: CASSPQPGDTEAFF.

This chain links TRBV7-9 with TRBJ1-2; no reliable D call. Trimming removed 1 base from V and 2 bases from J, with 11 bases in between. This CDR3 spans 15 amino acids. Germline V gene sequence: CDR1 SEHNR, CDR2 FQNEAQ (reference sequence). The CDR3 coding sequence is TGTGCCAGCAGCTTAGGAGGGTTAAAAAACTATGGCTACACCTTC. Amino acids: CASSLGGLKNYGYTF.

This clonotype was seen only once. This sequence joins TRBV7-9 and TRBJ2-3; D gene uncertain. V was trimmed by 2 bases and J by 4 bases, leaving 13 bases between them. Looked up from germline, CDR1 is SEHNR and CDR2 is FQNEAQ (reference sequence). The CDR3 runs to 15 residues. In DNA form, the CDR3 reads TGTGCCAGCAGCTTATTCCTGGGATTGGCAGATACGCAGTATTTT. It yields the protein CASSLFLGLADTQYF.

The chain couples TRBV4-1 to TRBJ2-5; D possibly uses TRBD1 or TRBD2 (5 bases each). Per the germline V gene, CDR1 is MGHRA and CDR2 is YSYEKL. Trimming shortened V by 3 bases and J by 5 bases, and 19 bases separated the two germline ends. The length of the CDR3 is 16 residues. The CDR3 region is CASSHPGDPSGETQYF. The CDR3 DNA is TGCGCCAGCAGCCACCCCGGGGACCCCTCCGGGGAGACCCAGTACTTC.

This clonotype was detected only a few times. This CDR3 is CASSLTALNYGYTF. DNA for the CDR3: TGTGCCAGCAGTTTAACTGCTCTTAACTATGGCTACACCTTC. The genes are TRBV27 and TRBJ1-2; the D is unclear. Germline V gene lookup returns CDR1 MNHEY and CDR2 SMNVEV (reference sequence). Trimming took off 2 bases at V and 1 base at J, with 8 bases between the two ends. The CDR3 length is 14 residues.

This rearrangement joins TRBV7-2 to TRBJ2-3; D call uncertain. There are 15 residues in the CDR3. Deletions cut 4 bases from V and 4 bases from J, with 15 bases between. In germline, CDR1 is SGHTA, CDR2 FQGNSA. The CDR3 DNA follows: TGTGCCAGCAGCTACCCTGGTAGTTTATCAGATACGCAGTATTTT. Amino acid sequence: CASSYPGSLSDTQYF.

This clonotype has just a few counts. The chain is built from TRBV28 and TRBJ2-5, with no clear D. Germline-derived CDR1 and CDR2 are MDHEN and SYDVKM. The V end lost 8 bases, the J end lost 5 bases, and 18 bases lay between the germline ends. This CDR3 is built from 14 residues. The CDR3 bases are TGTGCCAGCGGAGCTCTTATAATTAGGGAGACCCAGTACTTC. Protein: CASGALIIRETQYF.

The chain combines TRBV5-5 with TRBJ2-4; D gene ambiguous. Germline V lookup: CDR1 SGHKS, CDR2 YYEKEE (reference sequence). V dropped 2 bases and J dropped 8 bases, with 20 bases sitting between them. This CDR3 has 16 amino acids. CDR3 bases: TGTGCCAGCAGCTTCTATGACCGGGCCCTTGGGGACATTCAGTACTTC. Its protein product is CASSFYDRALGDIQYF.

This clonotype appeared a few times. The rearrangement links TRBV6-1 to TRBJ2-7, with D unresolved. The germline V and J ends were trimmed by 6 bases and 2 bases, with 8 bases remaining between them. Germline values: CDR1 MNHNS, CDR2 SASEGT. The CDR3 extends over 12 amino acids. CDR3 in DNA: TGTGCCAGCAGACGAGAGGCCTACGAGCAGTACTTC. Amino acids: CASRREAYEQYF.

The CDR3 region is CASSFGGDSYEQYF. The DNA of the CDR3 is TGTGCCAGCAGCTTCGGGGGTGACTCCTACGAGCAGTACTTC. The rearrangement uses TRBV7-9 and TRBJ2-7; TRBD2 is a possible D gene (6 bases). Germline lookup yields CDR1 SEHNR and CDR2 FQNEAQ (reference sequence). The CDR3 totals 14 residues. The V end was cut by 3 bases, the J end by 0 bases, with 9 bases between.

This chain connects TRBV28 to TRBJ1-2; TRBD1 matches at 10 bases. The V and J ends lost 7 bases and 5 bases, in that order; junction bases with no gene match: 10. The CDR3 is 15 residues long. Germline values: CDR1 MDHEN, CDR2 SYDVKM. The CDR3 sequence is CASTWGDRGLYGYTF. CDR3 bases: TGTGCCAGCACATGGGGGGACAGGGGACTTTATGGCTACACCTTC.

Only a few counts were recorded for this clonotype. The CDR3 is CASSLRVRGGGQPQHF. CDR3 bases: TGTGCCAGCAGCTTAAGAGTGAGGGGGGGTGGTCAGCCCCAGCATTTT. The gene calls are TRBV7-3 and TRBJ1-5, with D perhaps matching TRBD1 (6 bases). This CDR3 is built from 16 residues. V dropped 1 base and J dropped 6 bases, with 16 bases sitting between them. Germline loops: CDR1 SGHTA, CDR2 FQGTGA. Filled out from reference TRBV7-3 and TRBJ1-5, the complete variable domain reads GAGVSQTPSNKVTEKGKYVELRCDPISGHTALYWYRQSLGQGPEFLIYFQGTGAADDSGLPNDRFFAVRPEGSVSTLKIQRTERGDSAVYLCASSLRVRGGGQPQHFGDGTRLSIL.

The rearrangement uses TRBV6-1 and TRBJ2-7; possible D gene TRBD1, 6 bases. CDR3 size: 13 residues. Trimming stripped 8 bases from V and 2 bases from J, with 13 bases between. CDR1 and CDR2 from the germline V gene are MNHNS and SASEGT. The CDR3 coding sequence is TGTGCCAGCCACGACAGGACCACCTACGAGCAGTACTTC. Amino acid sequence: CASHDRTTYEQYF.

Remarks on this clonotype: A junction end diverges from the germline sequence, so it may reflect a read error. J is TRBJ1-6 and V is TRBV20-1, with D possibly being TRBD1 (5 bases). The CDR3 covers 13 residues. The germline V gene encodes CDR1 DFQATT and CDR2 SNEGSKA (reference sequence). DNA of the CDR3: TGCAGTGCCAGAGACAGCGCAGATTCACCCCTCCACTTT. Its protein product is CSARDSADSPLHF.

This sequence joins TRBV5-1 and TRBJ2-3; D remains ambiguous. CDR3 length: 14 amino acids. The germline V gene encodes CDR1 SGHRS and CDR2 YFSETQ. V lost 6 bases and J lost 2, with 13 bases in between. CDR3 coding DNA: TGCGCCAGCATTTGGGCCGGATACACAGATACGCAGTATTTT. This encodes CASIWAGYTDTQYF.